This T cell receptor (beta chain) is drawn from a study of cytomegalovirus exposure and HLA in healthy donors. This clone was counted a single time. The CDR3 runs 14 residues. CDR1 and CDR2 (germline): LGHNA, YSLEER. V gave up 0 bases and J gave up 6 bases; unmatched junction bases: 3. Using immunoSEQ multiplex PCR, the repertoire was profiled, and TCRdb retains in-frame clones only, with some absent. The sample has more than 250,000 clones, roughly 89% seen once. The chain couples TRBV4-3 to TRBJ2-3, with 7 positions matching TRBD2. The TCR was taken from a woman younger than 35 in good health and CMV-seronegative. The sample taken for sequencing was PBMCs. This chain's CDR3 is CASSQEGREDTQYF. The CDR3 DNA is TGCGCCAGCAGCCAAGAGGGGCGGGAGGATACGCAGTATTTT.